These 12 T cell receptor beta chains share one sample of origin, sequenced in a study of shared clonotypes between healthy human individuals. The table came from immunoSEQ multiplex PCR; TCRdb's copy has only in-frame clones and leaves some out. The sample lists 2 million to 3 million clones, about 92% seen once, with around 0.15% in the top ten. What was sequenced was naive CD4+ T cells sorted from blood. Subset: CD45RA+ positively selected. The receptors derive from a man younger than 35 in good health.

This clone was seen only once. The chain has TRBV4-3 and TRBJ2-1; D is unresolved. Germline V gene sequence: CDR1 LGHNA, CDR2 YSLEER. The CDR3 spans 16 residues. Trimming removed 3 bases from V and 0 bases from J, with 12 bases in between. DNA of the CDR3: TGCGCCAGCAGCCAGAGATACGGAGTCTCCTACAATGAGCAGTTCTTC. This codes for CASSQRYGVSYNEQFF.

The chain is built from TRBV5-6 and TRBJ2-1, with TRBD2 matching over 11 bases. With 1 base clipped from V and 8 bases from J, the junction kept 8 bases outside the gene matches. Germline V gene data show CDR1 as SGHDT and CDR2 as YYEEEE. The CDR3 spans 16 residues. CDR3 DNA: TGTGCCAGCAGCTTGATGACTAGCGGGATCCAACATGAGCAGTTCTTC. This encodes CASSLMTSGIQHEQFF.

The CDR3 sequence is CASSGFPGLAGAGETQYF. CDR3 nucleotide sequence: TGTGCCAGCAGTGGGTTCCCGGGACTAGCGGGAGCGGGGGAGACCCAGTACTTC. This chain joins TRBV25-1 and TRBJ2-5; 14 bases map to TRBD2. Germline V gene sequence: CDR1 MGHDK, CDR2 SYGVNS. The ends lost 4 bases at V and 5 bases at J; junction bases unmatched: 12. The CDR3 covers 18 residues.

The chain carries TRBV6-5 and TRBJ1-2; 7 bases align to TRBD1. CDR3 length: 13 amino acids. V shed 2 bases, J shed 7 bases, and the junction held 4 bases outside the gene matches. CDR1 MNHEY and CDR2 SVGAGI come from the germline V gene. CDR3 in amino acids: CASSYPTGTGYTF. In nucleotides, the CDR3 is TGTGCCAGCAGTTACCCGACAGGGACTGGCTACACCTTC.

This chain connects TRBV6-1 to TRBJ2-7; 7 nucleotides line up with TRBD2. The CDR3 consists of 14 residues. Germline-derived CDR1 and CDR2 are MNHNS and SASEGT. The J segment lost 2 bases and the V segment lost 10 bases, leaving 11 bases of the junction unmatched. The CDR3 sequence: CATVSGSATYEQYF. DNA of the CDR3: TGTGCCACCGTTAGCGGGTCCGCCACCTACGAGCAGTACTTC.

This clone was seen once. The chain uses TRBV6-6 and TRBJ1-5; weak D call: TRBD1 (5 bases). The V gene lost 5 bases and the J gene lost 3 bases, with 8 bases spanning the gap. Germline CDR1 reads MNHNY; CDR2 reads SVGAGI (reference sequence). The CDR3 sequence is 13 residues long. The CDR3 DNA follows: TGTGCCAGCAGTCGCAGGGACAATCAGCCCCAGCATTTT. Protein: CASSRRDNQPQHF.

The gene calls are TRBV25-1 and TRBJ1-6; the match to TRBD1 covers 10 bases. The V gene's germline CDR1 is MGHDK and CDR2 SYGVNS. The CDR3 is 16 residues long. V was clipped by 2 bases and J by 8 bases; unmatched bases: 6. CDR3 protein: CASSEKLGQGYSPLHF. For the CDR3, the DNA is TGTGCCAGCAGTGAAAAACTGGGACAGGGGTATTCACCCCTCCACTTT.

This clone has a single count. This chain uses TRBV2 with TRBJ1-6; D unclear. Germline V gives CDR1 SNHLY, CDR2 FYNNEI. There are 15 residues in the CDR3. Trimming removed 0 bases at V and 4 bases at J, with 7 bases between. As DNA, the CDR3 is TGTGCCAGCAGTGAAGCAGGGCTATATAATTCACCCCTCCACTTT. This sequence encodes CASSEAGLYNSPLHF. Full variable domain (remainder filled in from reference TRBV2 and TRBJ1-6): EPEVTQTPSHQVTQMGQEVILRCVPISNHLYFYWYRQILGQKVEFLVSFYNNEISEKSEIFDDQFSVERPDGSNFTLKIRSTKLEDSAMYFCASSEAGLYNSPLHFGNGTRLTVT.

V is TRBV2 and J is TRBJ1-2, with a tentative D call TRBD1 (5 bases). V lost 6 bases and J lost 5, with 19 bases in between. CDR3 length: 15 residues. Looked up from germline, CDR1 is SNHLY and CDR2 is FYNNEI. The CDR3 here is CASSEQGWGPYGYTF. The CDR3 DNA sequence: TGTGCCAGCAGCGAGCAGGGTTGGGGACCTTATGGCTACACCTTC.

The V gene is TRBV7-9, the J gene TRBJ1-2; maybe TRBD1 (5 bases). V lost 2 bases, J lost 4 bases, and 17 bases lay in between. The germline CDR1 and CDR2 sequences are SEHNR and FQNEAQ (reference sequence). The CDR3 contains 16 residues. The DNA of the CDR3 is TGTGCCAGCAGCTTAAGGTTGCGGGGGAGCGGCTATGGCTACACCTTC. Residues: CASSLRLRGSGYGYTF.

This chain uses TRBV5-6 with TRBJ2-5; 15 bases fit TRBD2. Germline V gives CDR1 SGHDT, CDR2 YYEEEE. This CDR3 is built from 16 residues. V trimming: 4 bases; J trimming: 5 bases; junction bases outside the gene matches: 6. This CDR3 is CASSPGLAGGGETQYF. DNA of the CDR3: TGTGCCAGCAGCCCGGGACTAGCGGGAGGAGGGGAGACCCAGTACTTC.

About this clone itself: Different DNA sequences within this sample yield the same CDR3. V usage is TRBV6-1 and J usage is TRBJ2-6; TRBD1 is a possible D gene (5 bases). Germline assignment: CDR1 MNHNS and CDR2 SASEGT. The V end lost 6 bases, the J end lost 0 bases, and 9 bases lay between the germline ends. The CDR3 is made up of 15 amino acids. CDR3: CASREQVSGANVLTF. The CDR3 DNA sequence: TGTGCCAGCAGAGAACAGGTCTCTGGGGCCAACGTCCTGACTTTC.